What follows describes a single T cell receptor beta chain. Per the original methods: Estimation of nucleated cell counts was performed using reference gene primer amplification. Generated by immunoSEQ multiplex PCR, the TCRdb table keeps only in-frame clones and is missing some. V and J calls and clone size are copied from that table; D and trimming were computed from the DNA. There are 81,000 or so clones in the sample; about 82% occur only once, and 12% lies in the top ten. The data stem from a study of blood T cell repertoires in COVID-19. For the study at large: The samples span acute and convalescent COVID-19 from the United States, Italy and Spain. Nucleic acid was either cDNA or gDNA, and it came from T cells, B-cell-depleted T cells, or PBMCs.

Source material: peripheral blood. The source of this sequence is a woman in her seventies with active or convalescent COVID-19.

The CDR3 DNA follows: TGTGCCAGTAGTCCTGGGAACAGGGACAATCAGCCCCAGCATTTT. Its protein product is CASSPGNRDNQPQHF. J is TRBJ1-5 and V is TRBV19; perhaps TRBD1 as D (6 bases). The CDR3 is made up of 15 amino acids. Germline V gene lookup returns CDR1 LNHDA and CDR2 SQIVND (reference sequence). Trimming removed 5 bases from V and 3 bases from J, with 14 bases in between.